These T cell receptor beta chains were read from a single sample in a study of cytomegalovirus exposure and HLA in healthy donors. The table came from immunoSEQ multiplex PCR; TCRdb's copy has only in-frame clones and leaves some out. The repertoire holds 200,000 to 250,000 clones, with approximately 82% as singletons. Source material: PBMCs. These receptors were taken from a man aged 18-30 years in good health and CMV-seronegative. Both conserved end residues are part of each CDR3. The order of the fields is J gene, V gene, clone size, D gene, CDR3 protein, CDR3 DNA. D genes are given only for firm matches. Expanded clones get a size class; other rows say once, few or many, or leave the size out.

j_call: TRBJ1-6; v_call: TRBV6-5; clone_size: NA; d_call: TRBD1; cdr3_aa: CASSYSGTGNSPLHF; cdr3_nt: TGTGCCAGCAGTTACTCGGGGACAGGGAATTCACCCCTCCACTTT
j_call: TRBJ2-7; v_call: TRBV15; clone_size: NA; d_call: NA; cdr3_aa: CATSNPGWYSSYEQYF; cdr3_nt: TGTGCCACCAGCAATCCGGGGTGGTACAGCTCCTACGAGCAGTACTTC
j_call: TRBJ1-1; v_call: TRBV5-6; clone_size: NA; d_call: TRBD1; cdr3_aa: CASSWTRDRGFRNTEAFF; cdr3_nt: TGTGCCAGCAGCTGGACCCGGGACAGGGGCTTTAGGAACACTGAAGCTTTCTTT
j_call: TRBJ1-2; v_call: TRBV18; clone_size: NA; d_call: NA; cdr3_aa: CASSPPRQTFYGYTF; cdr3_nt: TGTGCCAGCTCACCACCTAGACAGACCTTCTATGGCTACACCTTC
j_call: TRBJ2-5; v_call: TRBV5-4; clone_size: NA; d_call: TRBD1; cdr3_aa: CASSADRNQETQYF; cdr3_nt: TGTGCCAGCAGCGCGGACAGGAACCAAGAGACCCAGTACTTC
j_call: TRBJ2-7; v_call: TRBV5-4; clone_size: NA; d_call: NA; cdr3_aa: CASSLGSGPPWEQYF; cdr3_nt: TGTGCCAGCAGCTTAGGTAGCGGCCCGCCCTGGGAGCAGTACTTC
j_call: TRBJ2-7; v_call: TRBV11-2; clone_size: NA; d_call: TRBD1; cdr3_aa: CASSFDRGYEQYF; cdr3_nt: TGTGCCAGCAGCTTCGACAGGGGTTACGAGCAGTACTTC
j_call: TRBJ2-7; v_call: TRBV4-1; clone_size: NA; d_call: NA; cdr3_aa: CASSQVAGEQYF; cdr3_nt: TGCGCCAGCAGCCAAGTAGCTGGCGAGCAGTACTTC
j_call: TRBJ2-1; v_call: TRBV25-1; clone_size: once; d_call: NA; cdr3_aa: CASSVDSPWPRHNEQFF; cdr3_nt: TGTGCCAGCAGTGTCGACAGCCCATGGCCAAGACACAATGAGCAGTTCTTC
j_call: TRBJ1-4; v_call: TRBV19; clone_size: NA; d_call: TRBD1; cdr3_aa: CASKAWTGENEKLFF; cdr3_nt: TGTGCCAGTAAAGCCTGGACAGGGGAGAATGAAAAACTGTTTTTT
j_call: TRBJ2-2; v_call: TRBV7-8; clone_size: NA; d_call: TRBD2; cdr3_aa: CASSPRLAGGPTGELFF; cdr3_nt: TGTGCCAGCAGCCCTCGACTAGCGGGAGGACCCACCGGGGAGCTGTTTTTT
j_call: TRBJ1-1; v_call: TRBV7-9; clone_size: NA; d_call: TRBD1; cdr3_aa: CASSSTGFSFTEAFF; cdr3_nt: TGTGCCAGCAGCTCGACAGGGTTCTCGTTCACTGAAGCTTTCTTT
j_call: TRBJ1-4; v_call: TRBV28; clone_size: once; d_call: NA; cdr3_aa: CASSLYRTTTEKLFF; cdr3_nt: TGTGCCAGCAGTTTATACAGGACAACTACGGAAAAACTGTTTTTT
j_call: TRBJ2-4; v_call: TRBV10-1; clone_size: NA; d_call: NA; cdr3_aa: CASSESLGRNIQYF; cdr3_nt: TGCGCCAGCAGTGAGTCGTTGGGGAGGAACATTCAGTACTTC
j_call: TRBJ2-3; v_call: TRBV19; clone_size: NA; d_call: NA; cdr3_aa: CASSRENTQYF; cdr3_nt: TGTGCCAGTAGTCGAGAGAATACGCAGTATTTT
j_call: TRBJ2-3; v_call: TRBV2; clone_size: once; d_call: NA; cdr3_aa: CASSLDRQTSADTQYF; cdr3_nt: TGTGCCAGCAGTCTCGACCGCCAAACGAGCGCAGATACGCAGTATTTT
j_call: TRBJ2-7; v_call: TRBV6-5; clone_size: NA; d_call: TRBD1; cdr3_aa: CASSYTGAYEQYF; cdr3_nt: TGTGCCAGCAGTTATACAGGGGCCTACGAGCAGTACTTC
j_call: TRBJ2-5; v_call: TRBV7-2; clone_size: once; d_call: TRBD2; cdr3_aa: CASSHGGAKTQYF; cdr3_nt: TGTGCCAGCAGCCACGGGGGGGCAAAGACCCAGTACTTC
j_call: TRBJ1-2; v_call: TRBV6-5; clone_size: NA; d_call: TRBD1; cdr3_aa: CASRSLQGFYGYTF; cdr3_nt: TGTGCCAGCAGGTCCTTACAGGGGTTCTATGGCTACACCTTC
j_call: TRBJ2-7; v_call: TRBV7-9; clone_size: NA; d_call: NA; cdr3_aa: CASSYRDEQYF; cdr3_nt: TGTGCCAGCAGTTACAGGGACGAGCAGTACTTC
j_call: TRBJ2-7; v_call: TRBV5-5; clone_size: NA; d_call: NA; cdr3_aa: CASSWGQDSLTYEQYF; cdr3_nt: TGTGCCAGCAGCTGGGGCCAGGACAGCCTCACCTACGAGCAGTACTTC
j_call: TRBJ2-1; v_call: TRBV4-2; clone_size: NA; d_call: TRBD2; cdr3_aa: CASSSTGSGSLSYNEQFF; cdr3_nt: TGTGCCAGCAGCTCAACCGGTAGCGGGAGTCTCTCCTACAATGAGCAGTTCTTC
j_call: TRBJ1-1; v_call: TRBV5-1; clone_size: NA; d_call: NA; cdr3_aa: CASSLRATGLTEAFF; cdr3_nt: TGCGCCAGCAGCTTGAGGGCTACAGGGCTCACTGAAGCTTTCTTT
j_call: TRBJ2-5; v_call: TRBV5-1; clone_size: NA; d_call: TRBD2; cdr3_aa: CASSYGLAGAQETQYF; cdr3_nt: TGCGCCAGCAGCTATGGACTAGCGGGGGCCCAAGAGACCCAGTACTTC
j_call: TRBJ2-7; v_call: TRBV5-1; clone_size: NA; d_call: TRBD2; cdr3_aa: CASSLGGREQYF; cdr3_nt: TGCGCCAGCAGCTTGGGCGGGAGGGAGCAGTACTTC
j_call: TRBJ1-2; v_call: TRBV7-9; clone_size: NA; d_call: NA; cdr3_aa: CASSLGSGEDYGYTF; cdr3_nt: TGTGCCAGCAGCTTAGGATCGGGGGAGGACTATGGCTACACCTTC
j_call: TRBJ2-3; v_call: TRBV5-1; clone_size: NA; d_call: NA; cdr3_aa: CASSPEGDTQYF; cdr3_nt: TGCGCCAGCAGTCCGGAGGGAGATACGCAGTATTTT
j_call: TRBJ2-1; v_call: TRBV7-2; clone_size: few; d_call: NA; cdr3_aa: CASSLGRTLTNEQFF; cdr3_nt: TGTGCCAGCAGCTTAGGGAGGACCCTTACAAATGAGCAGTTCTTC
j_call: TRBJ2-1; v_call: TRBV5-1; clone_size: NA; d_call: NA; cdr3_aa: CASSLGFRVGEQFF; cdr3_nt: TGCGCCAGCAGCTTGGGGTTCAGGGTGGGTGAGCAGTTCTTC
j_call: TRBJ2-5; v_call: TRBV4-2; clone_size: NA; d_call: TRBD2; cdr3_aa: CASSRLSGGHQETQYF; cdr3_nt: TGTGCCAGCAGCCGCCTCTCGGGGGGGCACCAAGAGACCCAGTACTTC
j_call: TRBJ1-2; v_call: TRBV4-1; clone_size: NA; d_call: NA; cdr3_aa: CASSPKTGYGYTF; cdr3_nt: TGCGCCAGCAGCCCTAAAACAGGGTATGGCTACACCTTC
j_call: TRBJ2-1; v_call: TRBV2; clone_size: NA; d_call: NA; cdr3_aa: CASRAKSTGFNEQFF; cdr3_nt: TGTGCCAGCAGAGCCAAAAGTACAGGGTTCAATGAGCAGTTCTTC
j_call: TRBJ2-7; v_call: TRBV18; clone_size: NA; d_call: NA; cdr3_aa: CASSTGYEQYF; cdr3_nt: TGTGCCAGCTCGACGGGATACGAGCAGTACTTC
j_call: TRBJ2-2; v_call: TRBV19; clone_size: NA; d_call: TRBD1; cdr3_aa: CARIRVGTVDTGELFF; cdr3_nt: TGTGCCAGAATCCGGGTCGGGACAGTGGACACCGGGGAGCTGTTTTTT
j_call: TRBJ1-5; v_call: TRBV4-1; clone_size: NA; d_call: TRBD1; cdr3_aa: CASSRTGIGEPQHF; cdr3_nt: TGCGCCAGCAGCAGGACAGGAATCGGAGAGCCCCAGCATTTT
j_call: TRBJ1-6; v_call: TRBV2; clone_size: NA; d_call: TRBD1; cdr3_aa: CASSDRTGAGSSYNSPLHF; cdr3_nt: TGTGCCAGCAGTGATAGGACAGGGGCCGGCAGCTCCTATAATTCACCCCTCCACTTT
j_call: TRBJ1-4; v_call: TRBV9; clone_size: NA; d_call: TRBD1; cdr3_aa: CASSPRDRGYEEKLFF; cdr3_nt: TGTGCCAGCAGCCCCCGGGACAGGGGGTATGAAGAAAAACTGTTTTTT
j_call: TRBJ1-4; v_call: TRBV13; clone_size: NA; d_call: NA; cdr3_aa: CASSATEEDEKLFF; cdr3_nt: TGTGCCAGCAGCGCGACAGAAGAAGATGAAAAACTGTTTTTT
j_call: TRBJ2-1; v_call: TRBV5-6; clone_size: once; d_call: TRBD1; cdr3_aa: CASSLMDRRGNEQFF; cdr3_nt: TGTGCCAGCAGCTTGATGGACAGGAGAGGCAATGAGCAGTTCTTC
j_call: TRBJ2-3; v_call: TRBV20-1; clone_size: NA; d_call: NA; cdr3_aa: CSATRDTQYF; cdr3_nt: TGCAGTGCCACGCGGGATACGCAGTATTTT
j_call: TRBJ2-6; v_call: TRBV27; clone_size: few; d_call: NA; cdr3_aa: CASSRAGGANVLTF; cdr3_nt: TGTGCCAGCAGTCGGGCGGGCGGGGCCAACGTCCTGACTTTC
j_call: TRBJ2-1; v_call: TRBV25-1; clone_size: once; d_call: TRBD1; cdr3_aa: CASSEGGTGRDEQFF; cdr3_nt: TGTGCCAGCAGTGAGGGTGGGACAGGGCGTGATGAGCAGTTCTTC
j_call: TRBJ2-1; v_call: TRBV9; clone_size: NA; d_call: TRBD2; cdr3_aa: CASSVGLEINNEQFF; cdr3_nt: TGTGCCAGCAGCGTCGGACTAGAGATAAACAATGAGCAGTTCTTC
j_call: TRBJ1-3; v_call: TRBV6-1; clone_size: once; d_call: NA; cdr3_aa: CAGGDLAGENTIYF; cdr3_nt: TGTGCCGGCGGGGACCTGGCGGGGGAAAACACCATATATTTT
j_call: TRBJ2-1; v_call: TRBV4-2; clone_size: NA; d_call: NA; cdr3_aa: CASSRLGGLASNEQFF; cdr3_nt: TGTGCCAGCAGCCGCCTAGGTGGCCTAGCGAGCAATGAGCAGTTCTTC
j_call: TRBJ2-2; v_call: TRBV7-3; clone_size: NA; d_call: NA; cdr3_aa: CASRKTVGRYTGELFF; cdr3_nt: TGTGCCAGCAGGAAAACGGTGGGCAGATACACCGGGGAGCTGTTTTTT
j_call: TRBJ1-4; v_call: TRBV6-1; clone_size: NA; d_call: NA; cdr3_aa: CASSGGESNEKLFF; cdr3_nt: TGTGCCAGCAGTGGGGGGGAGAGTAATGAAAAACTGTTTTTT
j_call: TRBJ2-5; v_call: TRBV19; clone_size: NA; d_call: TRBD2; cdr3_aa: CASSRSWTSAETQYF; cdr3_nt: TGTGCCAGTAGTAGATCGTGGACTAGCGCCGAGACCCAGTACTTC
j_call: TRBJ2-7; v_call: TRBV30; clone_size: few; d_call: TRBD1; cdr3_aa: CAWSGTDEQYF; cdr3_nt: TGTGCCTGGAGCGGGACAGACGAGCAGTACTTC
j_call: TRBJ2-5; v_call: TRBV27; clone_size: NA; d_call: NA; cdr3_aa: CASSLKGQETQYF; cdr3_nt: TGTGCCAGCAGTTTAAAGGGGCAGGAGACCCAGTACTTC
j_call: TRBJ2-7; v_call: TRBV6-4; clone_size: NA; d_call: NA; cdr3_aa: CASTTLLGGASYEQYF; cdr3_nt: TGTGCCAGCACTACTTTACTTGGGGGGGCCTCCTACGAGCAGTACTTC
j_call: TRBJ1-1; v_call: TRBV28; clone_size: few; d_call: NA; cdr3_aa: CASSSRGFEAFF; cdr3_nt: TGTGCCAGCAGTTCTCGGGGGTTTGAAGCTTTCTTT
j_call: TRBJ2-7; v_call: TRBV28; clone_size: NA; d_call: TRBD2; cdr3_aa: CASTPGGVTYEQYF; cdr3_nt: TGTGCCAGCACCCCGGGGGGGGTTACCTACGAGCAGTACTTC
j_call: TRBJ1-1; v_call: TRBV7-2; clone_size: once; d_call: NA; cdr3_aa: CASSLQYDSEAFF; cdr3_nt: TGTGCCAGCAGCTTACAGTACGACTCTGAAGCTTTCTTT
j_call: TRBJ2-3; v_call: TRBV9; clone_size: NA; d_call: NA; cdr3_aa: CASSALGGKSGDTQYF; cdr3_nt: TGTGCCAGCAGCGCCCTTGGCGGTAAATCTGGAGATACGCAGTATTTT